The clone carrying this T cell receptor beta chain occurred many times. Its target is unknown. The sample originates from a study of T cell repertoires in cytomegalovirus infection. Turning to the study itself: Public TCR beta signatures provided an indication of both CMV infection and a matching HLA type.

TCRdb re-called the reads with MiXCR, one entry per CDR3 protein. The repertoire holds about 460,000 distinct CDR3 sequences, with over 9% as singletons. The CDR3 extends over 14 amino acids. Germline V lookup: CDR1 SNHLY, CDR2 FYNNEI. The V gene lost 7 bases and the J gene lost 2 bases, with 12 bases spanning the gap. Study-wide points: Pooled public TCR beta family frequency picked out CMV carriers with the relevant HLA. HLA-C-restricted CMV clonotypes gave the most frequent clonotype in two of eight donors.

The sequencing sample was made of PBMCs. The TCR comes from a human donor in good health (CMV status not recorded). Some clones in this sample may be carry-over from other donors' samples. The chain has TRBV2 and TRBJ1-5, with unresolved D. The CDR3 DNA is TGTGCCAGCACGGGCCCCGAAGGCAATCAGCCCCAGCATTTT. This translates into CASTGPEGNQPQHF.